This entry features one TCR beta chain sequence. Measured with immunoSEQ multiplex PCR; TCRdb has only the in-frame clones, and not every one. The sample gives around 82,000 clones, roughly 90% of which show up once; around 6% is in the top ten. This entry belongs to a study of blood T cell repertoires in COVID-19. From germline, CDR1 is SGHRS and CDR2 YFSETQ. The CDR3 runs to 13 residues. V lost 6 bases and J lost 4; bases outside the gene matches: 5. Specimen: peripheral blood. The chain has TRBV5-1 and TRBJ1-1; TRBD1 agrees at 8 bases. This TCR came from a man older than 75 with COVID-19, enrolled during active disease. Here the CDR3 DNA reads TGCGCCAGCATGGATCAGGGGGCCACTGAAGCTTTCTTT. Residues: CASMDQGATEAFF.